The 25 T cell receptor beta chains presented below share a single source sample, sequenced in a study of response to subunit inactivated influenza vaccine. TCRdb re-called the RT-PCR reads with MiXCR, one entry per CDR3 protein. The sample lists about 480,000 distinct CDR3 sequences; about 25% were seen once. This material consisted of CD4+ T cells sorted from PBMCs, taken around 5 days after vaccination. The receptors originated from a man in his fifties who received an inactivated influenza vaccine.

The V gene is TRBV5-1, the J gene TRBJ2-7, with TRBD1 identical over 7 bases. J gave up 4 bases and V 4 bases, and 8 bases lay outside the gene matches. The CDR3 is made up of 14 amino acids. CDR1 is SGHRS and CDR2 is YFSETQ in the germline V gene. CDR3 in DNA: TGCGCCAGCAGCCCGGGGACAGAAGCATACGAGCAGTACTTC. It codes for CASSPGTEAYEQYF.

The chain links TRBV27 to TRBJ2-7; D ambiguous. This CDR3 comprises 15 residues. The ends were cut back, 2 bases at V and 1 base at J, with 12 bases in the middle. Germline assignment: CDR1 MNHEY and CDR2 SMNVEV (reference sequence). CDR3 residues: CASSLTFAVSYEQYF. The CDR3, as DNA: TGTGCCAGCAGTTTAACTTTTGCGGTTTCCTACGAGCAGTACTTC.

The gene calls are TRBV28 and TRBJ2-7; possibly TRBD1 for D (6 bases). The CDR3 extends over 13 amino acids. Germline CDR1 is MDHEN and CDR2 is SYDVKM. V lost 7 bases and J lost 2, with 12 bases in between. The CDR3 DNA is TGTGCCAGCAAGGTACAGGGAACCTACGAGCAGTACTTC. It translates to CASKVQGTYEQYF.

This rearrangement joins TRBV7-2 to TRBJ1-5; D gene ambiguous. The V gene lost 5 bases and the J gene lost 6 bases, with 17 bases spanning the gap. The germline V gene encodes CDR1 SGHTA and CDR2 FQGNSA. This CDR3 contains 15 residues. The CDR3 DNA reads TGTGCCAGCAGCCCCTCGGTGGGGAAGGGTCAGCCCCAGCATTTT. Its translation: CASSPSVGKGQPQHF.

The chain has TRBV6-2 or TRBV6-3 and TRBJ2-1; D is possibly TRBD1 (7 bases). Germline CDR1 is MNHEY and CDR2 is SVGEGT. CDR3 length: 14 residues. Trimming took 6 bases from V and 6 from J, leaving 15 bases between them. The CDR3 reads CASSDRQGGNEQFF. CDR3 DNA sequence: TGTGCCAGCAGCGACAGGCAGGGGGGCAATGAGCAGTTCTTC.

The rearrangement joins TRBV14 to TRBJ2-5; TRBD1 aligns across 9 bases. After removal of 3 bases from V and 5 bases from J, the junction contained 7 bases not matched to a gene. This CDR3 contains 15 residues. Germline lookup yields CDR1 SGHDN and CDR2 FVKESK. The CDR3 loop reads CASSQSGQGYETQYF. CDR3 sequence (DNA): TGTGCCAGCAGCCAGTCGGGACAGGGCTACGAGACCCAGTACTTC.

Details on this clonotype: Its ends do not fully match the called genes, so a read error is possible. The J gene is TRBJ2-1, the V gene TRBV20-1; 10 bases match TRBD2. Germline V gene lookup returns CDR1 DFQATT and CDR2 SNEGSKA (reference sequence). The CDR3 has 16 amino acids. CDR3 loop: CCASETRTSGYNEQFF. DNA for the CDR3: TGCTGTGCTAGTGAGACTCGGACTAGCGGCTACAATGAGCAGTTCTTC.

The chain joins TRBV12-3 or TRBV12-4 to TRBJ2-5, with TRBD1 matching over 7 bases. The CDR3 has 15 amino acids. V gave up 4 bases and J gave up 1 base; unmatched junction bases: 6. The CDR3 sequence is CASSSSQGIQETQYF. The CDR3 coding sequence is TGTGCCAGCAGTTCCTCACAGGGGATCCAAGAGACCCAGTACTTC.

This clonotype was detected only a few times. The gene calls are TRBV7-8 and TRBJ2-7; no definite D call. The V and J ends lost 5 bases and 1 base respectively, with 6 bases between them. Germline V gene lookup returns CDR1 SGHVS and CDR2 FQNEAQ. The CDR3 loop spans 12 amino acids. CDR3 DNA: TGTGCCAGCAGCCACTTTTCCTACGAGCAGTACTTC. This encodes CASSHFSYEQYF.

This clonotype was counted between two and nine times. The V gene is TRBV20-1, the J gene TRBJ1-5; a weak D match, TRBD1 (5 bases). CDR3 size: 15 residues. Trimming left V 0 bases short and J 1 base short, with 10 bases between. Per the germline V gene, CDR1 is DFQATT and CDR2 is SNEGSKA (reference sequence). For the CDR3, the DNA is TGCAGTGCTAGAGATCCCAGGGAGAGCAATCAGCCCCAGCATTTT. Its translation is CSARDPRESNQPQHF.

This clonotype has only a few counts. The rearrangement links TRBV6-2 or TRBV6-3 to TRBJ1-5, with D uncertain. The length of the CDR3 is 15 residues. The germline V gene encodes CDR1 MNHEY and CDR2 SVGEGT. V lost 7 bases and J lost 1, with 14 bases in between. CDR3 residues: CASTYGSESNQPQHF. The CDR3, as DNA: TGTGCCAGCACCTATGGGTCAGAGAGCAATCAGCCCCAGCATTTT.

The J gene is TRBJ2-3, the V gene TRBV6-5; 9 bases agree with TRBD1. The germline V gene encodes CDR1 MNHEY and CDR2 SVGAGI. With V trimmed by 2 bases and J by 0 bases, 3 bases remained unmatched. This CDR3 spans 16 amino acids. The CDR3 DNA is TGTGCCAGCAGTTACGGGACAGGGACTAGCACAGATACGCAGTATTTT. Translation gives CASSYGTGTSTDTQYF.

There are a few counts of this clonotype. The gene calls are TRBV18 and TRBJ2-7, with D possibly called TRBD1 or TRBD2 (5 bases each). In germline, CDR1 is KGHSH, CDR2 LQKENI. V dropped 4 bases and J dropped 9 bases, with 22 bases sitting between them. The CDR3 runs 15 residues. The CDR3 sequence: CASSQGPTLRNAQYF. In DNA form, the CDR3 reads TGTGCCAGCTCACAGGGACCGACCCTTAGGAACGCGCAGTACTTC.

This clonotype has at least ten counts. This chain joins TRBV20-1 and TRBJ2-1; no clear D. Trimming removed 1 base from V and 7 bases from J, with 14 bases in between. Germline CDR1 is DFQATT and CDR2 is SNEGSKA (reference sequence). The CDR3 runs 14 residues. As DNA, the CDR3 is TGCAGTGCTAGAGGTTTGTTACAGCAGAATGAGCAGTTCTTC. The encoded protein is CSARGLLQQNEQFF.

The chain joins TRBV12-3 or TRBV12-4 to TRBJ1-6; D call uncertain. V dropped 2 bases and J dropped 9 bases, with 11 bases sitting between them. There are 14 residues in the CDR3. The CDR3 DNA reads TGTGCCAGCAGTTTATCGGGGTTCGGTTCACCCCTCCACTTT. Its translation is CASSLSGFGSPLHF.

This clonotype was seen only a few times. This chain links TRBV18 with TRBJ2-1; 10 nucleotides agree with TRBD2. V trimming: 5 bases; J trimming: 3 bases; junction bases outside the gene matches: 4. Germline V gene data show CDR1 as KGHSH and CDR2 as LQKENI. The CDR3 has 15 residues. In nucleotides, the CDR3 is TGTGCCAGCTCAGCCGGGACTAGCGTCTACAATGAGCAGTTCTTC. Translating it yields CASSAGTSVYNEQFF.

This clonotype came up a few times. This chain uses TRBV5-1 with TRBJ2-3, with TRBD1 identical over 10 bases. In germline, CDR1 is SGHRS, CDR2 YFSETQ. This CDR3 region has 15 residues. V lost 4 bases and J lost 2; bases outside the gene matches: 4. The CDR3 loop is CASSKGTGATDTQYF. The CDR3 nucleotides are TGCGCCAGCAGCAAAGGGACAGGGGCCACAGATACGCAGTATTTT. Filled out from reference TRBV5-1 and TRBJ2-3, the complete variable domain reads KAGVTQTPRYLIKTRGQQVTLSCSPISGHRSVSWYQQTPGQGLQFLFEYFSETQRNKGNFPGRFSGRQFSNSRSEMNVSTLELGDSALYLCASSKGTGATDTQYFGPGTRLTVL.

Comments on this clonotype: A much larger clone differs by one base, so this may be a read error. This chain uses TRBV20-1 with TRBJ2-1; D gene unclear. The length of the CDR3 is 16 residues. Germline V CDR1 and CDR2: DFQATT, SNEGSKA (reference sequence). V shed 5 bases and J shed 0 bases, with 17 bases lying between them. The CDR3 spells CSADPSSAISYNEQFF. The CDR3 nucleotides read TGCAGTGCTGACCCGTCTTCGGCCATCTCCTACAATGAGCAGTTCTTC.

The table lists this clonotype with a few counts. The genes are TRBV2 and TRBJ2-1; 16 bases are a match to TRBD2. The CDR3 is made up of 19 amino acids. V trimming: 6 bases; J trimming: 1 base; junction bases outside the gene matches: 9. Germline assignment: CDR1 SNHLY and CDR2 FYNNEI. CDR3 protein: CASRAGTSGRGWSYNEQFF. The CDR3 bases are TGTGCCAGCAGAGCCGGGACTAGCGGGAGGGGGTGGTCCTACAATGAGCAGTTCTTC.

This clonotype has just a few counts. The chain carries TRBV30 and TRBJ2-1, with D possibly being TRBD2 (6 bases). The ends were cut back, 6 bases at V and 6 bases at J, with 9 bases in the middle. The CDR3 has 11 amino acids. Germline V gives CDR1 GTSNPN, CDR2 SVGIG (reference sequence). CDR3 nucleotide sequence: TGTGCCTGTTCTAGCGCCAATGAGCAGTTCTTC. The encoded protein is CACSSANEQFF.

This clonotype has only a few counts. This chain links TRBV25-1 with TRBJ2-7, with 7 bases that match TRBD1. The length of the CDR3 is 14 residues. CDR1 MGHDK and CDR2 SYGVNS come from the germline V gene. Trimming removed 6 bases from V and 2 bases from J; junction bases left unmatched: 7. For the CDR3, the DNA is TGTGCCAGCAGGGGATCGACAGGGACCTACGAGCAGTACTTC. It codes for CASRGSTGTYEQYF.

This chain joins TRBV29-1 and TRBJ2-2, with no clear D. Looked up from germline, CDR1 is SQVTM and CDR2 is ANQGSEA. The germline V and J ends were trimmed by 7 bases and 6 bases, with 12 bases remaining between them. CDR3 length: 12 amino acids. CDR3 loop: CSGGFSSGELFF. For the CDR3, the DNA is TGCAGCGGCGGATTTAGTTCCGGGGAGCTGTTTTTT.

This clonotype has more than one count but fewer than ten. The CDR3 reads CASSAGAYQPQHF. In nucleotides, the CDR3 is TGTGCCAGCAGCGCGGGCGCGTATCAGCCCCAGCATTTT. The chain is built from TRBV11-2 and TRBJ1-5; the D is unclear. Germline-derived CDR1 and CDR2 are SGHAT and FQNNGV. The CDR3 loop spans 13 amino acids. V lost 5 bases, J lost 5 bases, and 10 bases lay in between. The complete variable domain, with remaining parts taken from reference TRBV11-2 and TRBJ1-5, reads EAGVAQSPRYKIIEKRQSVAFWCNPISGHATLYWYQQILGQGPKLLIQFQNNGVVDDSQLPKDRFSAERLKGVDSTLKIQPAKLEDSAVYLCASSAGAYQPQHFGDGTRLSIL.

This clonotype has more than one count but fewer than ten. This sequence joins TRBV11-2 and TRBJ1-1; D remains ambiguous. The CDR3 length is 11 residues. The V gene lost 3 bases and the J gene lost 11 bases, with 10 bases spanning the gap. From germline, CDR1 is SGHAT and CDR2 FQNNGV. This chain's CDR3 is CASSLGGSAFF. CDR3 nucleotides: TGTGCCAGCAGCTTGGGTGGGTCGGCTTTCTTT.

This clonotype was detected a few times. The chain couples TRBV29-1 to TRBJ2-3; the D gene could be TRBD1 or TRBD2 (5 bases each). Per germline, CDR1 SQVTM and CDR2 ANQGSEA. The germline V and J ends were trimmed by 5 bases and 2 bases, with 11 bases remaining between them. This CDR3 has 13 residues. In nucleotides, the CDR3 is TGCAGCGTTTGGGGGAGATACACAGATACGCAGTATTTT. The encoded protein is CSVWGRYTDTQYF.